This paragraph covers one T cell receptor beta chain sequence. Its target is unknown. Germline CDR1 reads PRHDT; CDR2 reads FYEKMQ (reference sequence). V was pared by 1 base and J by 5 bases, with 9 bases between. The CDR3 is made up of 13 amino acids. This sample is drawn from a study of cytomegalovirus exposure and HLA in healthy donors. Across the whole study: Researchers found that roughly 81% of 398 genotyped donors fell within the Caucasian-associated ancestry cluster. Whole-study findings and limits: Solely CMV serostatus was available to characterize immune exposure. Presence/absence analysis assumed near-uniform sequencing depth across donors.

Donors had nominal health at sampling but likely had unrecorded immune exposures. Primers: 60 Vbeta forward and 13 Jbeta reverse. Clones were sequenced by immunoSEQ multiplex PCR, and TCRdb holds only the in-frame ones, with some missing. The sample includes around 170,000 clones, 70% to 80% seen only once; the top ten take roughly 1.4%. The source material was PBMCs. This receptor was obtained from a man aged 18 to 30 in good health and CMV-seronegative. J is TRBJ2-7 and V is TRBV13, with D perhaps TRBD2 (5 bases). The CDR3 spells CASSLVSGNEQYF. CDR3 in DNA: TGTGCCAGCAGCTTAGTCTCGGGGAACGAGCAGTACTTC.